These T cell receptor beta chains were read from a single sample in a study of beta chain features in type 1 diabetes. Sequencing used immunoSEQ multiplex PCR; TCRdb keeps in-frame clones, though not all of them. The data show around 450,000 clones, about an eighth seen once. Specimen: naive CD4+ T cells from blood. These receptors were taken from a woman in her late teens or twenties in good health. Both conserved end residues are part of each CDR3. The D gene is left open where the match is weak. Some rows mark clone size as missing; the rest say once, few, many or name a class of expanded clone.

abundance	j_gene	v_gene	d_gene	CDR3aa	CDR3nt
few	TRBJ2-5	TRBV11-2	NA	CASSLVEETQYF	TGTGCCAGCAGCTTAGTAGAAGAGACCCAGTACTTC
few	TRBJ1-1	TRBV2	NA	CASSGDASRAFF	TGTGCCAGCAGTGGGGACGCCTCACGTGCTTTCTTT
NA	TRBJ1-6	TRBV9	TRBD1	CASSVTGTGDSPLHF	TGTGCCAGCAGCGTAACCGGGACAGGGGATTCACCCCTCCACTTT
NA	TRBJ2-1	TRBV10-3	TRBD1	CAISDPGTGGLNEQFF	TGTGCCATCAGCGACCCAGGGACAGGGGGCCTCAATGAGCAGTTCTTC
NA	TRBJ2-3	TRBV4-2	NA	CASSQDRNGSPGGTQYF	TGTGCCAGCAGCCAAGATAGGAACGGGTCTCCCGGGGGTACGCAGTATTTT
NA	TRBJ2-3	TRBV30	NA	CAWSPQTDTQYF	TGTGCCTGGAGTCCACAAACAGATACGCAGTATTTT
few	TRBJ2-1	TRBV19	NA	CASSRPISGEQFF	TGTGCCAGTAGTAGGCCGATTAGCGGCGAGCAGTTCTTC
NA	TRBJ2-3	TRBV29-1	NA	CTVSRGLASDTQYF	TGCACCGTTTCGAGGGGACTTGCGTCAGATACGCAGTATTTT
few	TRBJ1-3	TRBV13	NA	CASSSTGNTIYF	TGTGCCAGCAGCTCTACCGGAAACACCATATATTTT
NA	TRBJ2-5	TRBV5-1	NA	CASSLEGETQYF	TGCGCCAGCAGCTTGGAAGGCGAGACCCAGTACTTC
few	TRBJ2-2	TRBV2	NA	CASSEVPGGELFF	TGTGCCAGCAGTGAAGTTCCGGGCGGGGAGCTGTTTTTT
few	TRBJ2-3	TRBV2	NA	CASSGLTDTQYF	TGTGCCAGCAGTGGATTAACAGATACGCAGTATTTT
NA	TRBJ1-2	TRBV4-1	NA	CASSLEQGGGYTF	TGCGCCAGCAGCCTGGAACAGGGAGGTGGCTACACCTTC
NA	TRBJ1-2	TRBV2	NA	CASSEDNYGYTF	TGTGCCAGCAGTGAAGATAACTATGGCTACACCTTC
NA	TRBJ2-3	TRBV5-4	NA	CASSLYNSDTQYF	TGTGCCAGCAGCTTGTATAACTCGGATACGCAGTATTTT
few	TRBJ1-2	TRBV20-1	NA	CSAFRNGYTF	TGCAGTGCCTTCAGGAATGGCTACACCTTC
few	TRBJ1-2	TRBV6-5	TRBD1	CASSYADRELYGYTF	TGTGCCAGCAGTTACGCGGACAGGGAATTGTATGGCTACACCTTC
NA	TRBJ2-5	TRBV5-4	NA	CASRGQVQETQYF	TGTGCCAGCAGGGGTCAGGTGCAAGAGACCCAGTACTTC
NA	TRBJ2-7	TRBV11-1	NA	CASSLQDYEQYF	TGTGCCAGCAGCTTACAGGACTACGAGCAGTACTTC
NA	TRBJ2-2	TRBV7-2	NA	CASSLEVVAGELFF	TGTGCCAGCAGCTTAGAAGTGGTCGCCGGGGAGCTGTTTTTT
NA	TRBJ2-1	TRBV7-2	TRBD2	CASSSSGSPYNEQFF	TGTGCCAGCAGCTCTAGCGGGAGCCCCTACAATGAGCAGTTCTTC
NA	TRBJ2-5	TRBV7-2	TRBD2	CASSLAGGRETQYF	TGTGCCAGCAGCCTAGCGGGAGGACGCGAGACCCAGTACTTC
few	TRBJ2-4	TRBV19	NA	CASRRGPLAKNIQYF	TGTGCCAGTAGGAGAGGACCTCTAGCCAAAAACATTCAGTACTTC
NA	TRBJ2-7	TRBV29-1	TRBD2	CSVEDPTSGYEQYF	TGCAGCGTTGAAGATCCGACTAGCGGGTACGAGCAGTACTTC
few	TRBJ2-5	TRBV7-9	NA	CASSRTAQETQYF	TGTGCCAGCAGCCGGACAGCTCAAGAGACCCAGTACTTC
few	TRBJ1-6	TRBV29-1	NA	CSARGTINSPLHF	TGCAGCGCCCGTGGGACGATAAATTCACCCCTCCACTTT
few	TRBJ2-5	TRBV7-9	NA	CASRVQGPQDAQYF	TGTGCCAGCAGGGTACAGGGCCCCCAAGATGCCCAGTACTTC
few	TRBJ2-5	TRBV2	TRBD1	CASRAGTGTETQYF	TGTGCCAGCAGAGCCGGGACAGGGACGGAGACCCAGTACTTC
NA	TRBJ2-1	TRBV2	NA	CASSEAGLGRGRRQVF	TGTGCCAGCAGTGAAGCAGGCCTTGGCAGGGGTAGACGTCAGGTCTTC
few	TRBJ2-1	TRBV7-2	NA	CASSFHERSEQFF	TGTGCCAGCAGCTTTCACGAGAGGTCTGAGCAGTTCTTC
NA	TRBJ2-3	TRBV9	TRBD2	CASSVDTSGNTDTQYF	TGTGCCAGCAGCGTAGATACTAGCGGGAACACAGATACGCAGTATTTT